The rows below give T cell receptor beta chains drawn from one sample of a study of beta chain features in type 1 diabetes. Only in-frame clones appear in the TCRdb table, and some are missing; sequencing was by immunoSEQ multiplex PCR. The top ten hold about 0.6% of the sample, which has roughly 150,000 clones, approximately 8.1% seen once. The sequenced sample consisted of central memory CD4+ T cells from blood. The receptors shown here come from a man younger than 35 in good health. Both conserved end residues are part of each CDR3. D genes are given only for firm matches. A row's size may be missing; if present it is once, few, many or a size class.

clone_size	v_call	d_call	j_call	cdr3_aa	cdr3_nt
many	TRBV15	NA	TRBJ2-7	CATSRVLVPYEQYF	TGTGCCACCAGCAGAGTGCTAGTTCCCTACGAGCAGTACTTC
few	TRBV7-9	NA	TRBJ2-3	CASSLQGSTDTQYF	TGTGCCAGCAGCTTACAGGGGAGCACAGATACGCAGTATTTT
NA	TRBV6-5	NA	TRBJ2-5	CASSLQGPQETQYF	TGTGCCAGCAGCCTACAGGGTCCACAAGAGACCCAGTACTTC
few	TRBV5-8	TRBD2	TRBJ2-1	CASTRLAGSNEQFF	TGTGCCAGCACGAGACTAGCGGGGTCCAATGAGCAGTTCTTC
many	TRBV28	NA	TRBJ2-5	CASSLSQRETQYF	TGTGCCAGCAGTCTTAGCCAAAGGGAGACCCAGTACTTC
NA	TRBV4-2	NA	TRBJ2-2	CASSQDGSYGTGELFF	TGTGCCAGCAGCCAAGATGGTAGTTACGGCACCGGGGAGCTGTTTTTT
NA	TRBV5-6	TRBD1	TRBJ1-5	CASSLGQGLQPQHF	TGTGCCAGCAGCTTGGGACAGGGGTTGCAGCCCCAGCATTTT
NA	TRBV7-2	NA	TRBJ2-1	CASTNMRGNEQFF	TGTGCCAGCACCAACATGCGGGGCAATGAGCAGTTCTTC
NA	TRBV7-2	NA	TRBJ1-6	CASSLVSGSRGSPLHF	TGTGCCAGCAGCTTAGTGTCCGGCAGTCGGGGGTCACCCCTCCACTTT
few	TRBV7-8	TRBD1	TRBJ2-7	CASSTRDRGGGEQYF	TGTGCCAGCAGCACCCGGGACAGGGGTGGGGGCGAGCAGTACTTC
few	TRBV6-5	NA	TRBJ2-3	CASSYSQGPDTQYF	TGTGCCAGCAGTTACTCACAGGGCCCAGATACGCAGTATTTT
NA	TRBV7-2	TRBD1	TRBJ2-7	CASNDWTGRYEQYF	TGTGCCAGCAACGATTGGACAGGGCGGTACGAGCAGTACTTC
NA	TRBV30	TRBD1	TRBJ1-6	CAWSPIMTGTYNSPLHF	TGTGCCTGGAGCCCGATTATGACAGGGACCTATAATTCACCCCTCCACTTT
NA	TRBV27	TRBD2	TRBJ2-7	CASSSPQRGTYEQYF	TGTGCCAGCAGTAGCCCCCAGCGGGGGACCTACGAGCAGTACTTC
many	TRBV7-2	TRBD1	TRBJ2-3	CASSSRTGPDTQYF	TGTGCCAGCAGCTCTAGGACAGGTCCAGATACGCAGTATTTT
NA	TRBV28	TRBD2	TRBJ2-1	CASRDTGTSGSNNEQFF	TGTGCCAGCAGGGACACCGGGACTAGCGGGAGTAACAATGAGCAGTTCTTC
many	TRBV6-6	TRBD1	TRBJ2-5	CASSYSGTGYQETQYF	TGTGCCAGCAGTTACTCCGGGACAGGGTACCAAGAGACCCAGTACTTC
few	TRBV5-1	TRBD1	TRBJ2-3	CASSEGTGKRDTQYF	TGCGCCAGCAGCGAAGGGACAGGGAAGAGGGATACGCAGTATTTT
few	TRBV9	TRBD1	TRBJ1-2	CASSVRTGDFDGYTF	TGTGCCAGCAGCGTCCGGACAGGGGACTTCGATGGCTACACCTTC
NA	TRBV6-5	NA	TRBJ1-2	CASSYSSELRSYGYTF	TGTGCCAGCAGTTACTCGTCGGAGCTAAGGAGCTATGGCTACACCTTC
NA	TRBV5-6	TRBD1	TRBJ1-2	CASSWRDRGQDYGYTF	TGTGCCAGCAGCTGGCGGGACAGGGGACAAGACTATGGCTACACCTTC
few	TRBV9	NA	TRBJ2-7	CASSAHPGDNPFYEQYF	TGTGCCAGCAGCGCTCACCCCGGGGATAACCCATTCTACGAGCAGTACTTC
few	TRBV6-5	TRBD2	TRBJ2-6	CASGEGVGANVLTF	TGTGCCAGCGGGGAGGGTGTGGGGGCCAACGTCCTGACTTTC
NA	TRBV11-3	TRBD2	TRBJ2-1	CASSSPSGSGDEQFF	TGTGCCAGCAGCTCTCCTAGCGGGAGTGGAGATGAGCAGTTCTTC
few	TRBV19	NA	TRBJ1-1	CASSIIRGEAFF	TGTGCCAGTAGTATAATCAGAGGTGAAGCTTTCTTT
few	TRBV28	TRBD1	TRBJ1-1	CAIQPGQGSTEAFF	TGTGCCATCCAACCCGGACAGGGATCCACTGAAGCTTTCTTT
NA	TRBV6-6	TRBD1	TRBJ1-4	CASSYGDSNEKLFF	TGTGCCAGCAGTTACGGGGACAGTAATGAAAAACTGTTTTTT
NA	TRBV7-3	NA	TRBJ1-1	CASSPTANTEAFF	TGTGCCAGCAGCCCGACAGCGAACACTGAAGCTTTCTTT
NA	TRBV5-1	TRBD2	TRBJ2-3	CASKRGDTDTQYF	TGCGCCAGTAAGCGGGGGGACACAGATACGCAGTATTTT
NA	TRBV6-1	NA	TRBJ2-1	CASAFYDEQFF	TGTGCCAGCGCCTTCTACGATGAGCAGTTCTTC
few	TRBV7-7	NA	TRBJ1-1	CASSVTANTEAFF	TGTGCTAGCAGCGTGACAGCCAACACTGAAGCTTTCTTT
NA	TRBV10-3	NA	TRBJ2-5	CAMGQGQETQYF	TGTGCCATGGGACAAGGCCAAGAGACCCAGTACTTC
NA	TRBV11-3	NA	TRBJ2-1	CASSLDPVEDNEQFF	TGTGCCAGCAGCTTAGATCCAGTAGAGGACAATGAGCAGTTCTTC
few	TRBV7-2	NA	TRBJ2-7	CASSSRQLWGDEQYF	TGTGCCAGCAGCTCCAGACAGCTTTGGGGTGACGAGCAGTACTTC
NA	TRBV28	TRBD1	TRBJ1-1	CASSRRQGLNTEAFF	TGTGCCAGCAGCCGAAGACAGGGATTGAACACTGAAGCTTTCTTT
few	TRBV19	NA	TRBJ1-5	CASRWTARNQPQHF	TGTGCCAGTAGGTGGACAGCCCGTAATCAGCCCCAGCATTTT
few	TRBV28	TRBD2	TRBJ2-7	CASSLLPTSGSGEQYF	TGTGCCAGCAGTTTATTGCCCACTAGCGGGAGTGGAGAGCAGTACTTC
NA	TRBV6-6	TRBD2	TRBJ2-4	CASSYWASGAKNIQYF	TGTGCCAGCAGTTACTGGGCTAGCGGAGCCAAAAACATTCAGTACTTC
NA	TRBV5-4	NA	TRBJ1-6	CASSLDRVSPLHF	TGTGCCAGCAGCTTGGACAGGGTCTCACCCCTCCACTTT
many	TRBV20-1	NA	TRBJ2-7	CSAIDSYEQYF	TGCAGTGCTATTGACAGCTACGAGCAGTACTTC
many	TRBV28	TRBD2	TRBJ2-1	CAVLRTSPNEQFF	TGTGCCGTACTTCGGACTAGCCCGAATGAGCAGTTCTTC
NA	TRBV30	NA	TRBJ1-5	CASTSAGYNQPQHF	TGTGCCTCTACCTCGGCAGGTTACAATCAGCCCCAGCATTTT
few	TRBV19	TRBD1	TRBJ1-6	CATQDRSSSYNSPLHF	TGTGCCACCCAGGACAGGTCGAGCTCCTATAATTCACCCCTCCACTTT
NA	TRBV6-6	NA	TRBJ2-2	CASSTPTGELFF	TGTGCCAGCAGTACTCCCACCGGGGAGCTGTTTTTT
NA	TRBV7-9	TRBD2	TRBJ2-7	CASSTLGGGSSYEQYF	TGTGCCAGCAGCACCCTTGGGGGAGGGAGCTCCTACGAGCAGTACTTC
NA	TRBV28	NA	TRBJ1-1	CASTPHGAVNTEAFF	TGTGCCAGCACTCCGCATGGGGCTGTGAACACTGAAGCTTTCTTT
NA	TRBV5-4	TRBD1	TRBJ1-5	CASSLQGAGQPQHF	TGTGCCAGCAGCTTACAGGGGGCTGGTCAGCCCCAGCATTTT
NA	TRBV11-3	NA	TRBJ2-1	CASSREGGVNEQFF	TGTGCCAGCAGCCGCGAGGGGGGGGTCAATGAGCAGTTCTTC
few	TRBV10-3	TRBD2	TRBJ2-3	CAISSGIPDTQYF	TGTGCCATCAGTAGCGGGATTCCAGATACGCAGTATTTT
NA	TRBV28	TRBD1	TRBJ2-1	CASSLSQGVFF	TGTGCCAGCAGTTTATCACAGGGGGTGTTCTTC
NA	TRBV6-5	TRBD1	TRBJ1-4	CASKGDRGTNEKLFF	TGTGCCTCAAAGGGGGACAGGGGAACTAATGAAAAACTGTTTTTT
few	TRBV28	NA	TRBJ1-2	CASSLPGVNYGYTF	TGTGCCAGCAGTTTGCCGGGGGTTAACTATGGCTACACCTTC
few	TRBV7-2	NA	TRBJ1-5	CASSLLGGAQGNQPQHF	TGTGCCAGCAGCTTATTGGGGGGGGCCCAAGGCAATCAGCCCCAGCATTTT
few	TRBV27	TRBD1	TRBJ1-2	CASSSWGTAGYTF	TGTGCCAGCAGCTCGTGGGGGACAGCTGGCTACACCTTC
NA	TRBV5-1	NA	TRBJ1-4	CASSPSLGRPNEKLFF	TGCGCCAGCAGCCCGAGTCTGGGGAGGCCTAATGAAAAACTGTTTTTT
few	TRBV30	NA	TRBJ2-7	CAWSAEGAVYEQYF	TGTGCCTGGAGTGCCGAAGGTGCGGTCTACGAGCAGTACTTC
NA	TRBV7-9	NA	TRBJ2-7	CASTPGGSAEQYF	TGTGCCAGCACCCCGGGGGGCTCAGCCGAGCAGTACTTC
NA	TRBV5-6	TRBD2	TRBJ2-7	CASSYVWGGSYEQYF	TGTGCCAGCAGCTACGTTTGGGGGGGATCCTACGAGCAGTACTTC
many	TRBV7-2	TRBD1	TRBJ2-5	CASSKTGPSETQYF	TGTGCCAGCAGCAAGACAGGGCCCTCGGAGACCCAGTACTTC